The 6 T cell receptor beta chains given below trace back to one sample, sequenced in a study of blood T cell repertoires in COVID-19. Produced via immunoSEQ multiplex PCR; TCRdb's table is partial and in-frame only. The data contain around 200,000 clones, around 86% of them seen just once; the ten biggest clones take up more than 5.5%. Material for sequencing was peripheral blood. The origin of the receptors is an elderly man with acute or convalescent COVID-19.

The rearrangement uses TRBV3-1 (or the pseudogene TRBV3-2) and TRBJ2-7, with TRBD1 matching over 8 bases. CDR1 is LGHDT and CDR2 is YNNKEL in the germline V gene (reference sequence). The J segment lost 4 bases and the V segment lost 5 bases, leaving 4 bases of the junction unmatched. The CDR3 sequence is 13 residues long. This CDR3 is CASSYTGGYEQYF. For the CDR3, the DNA is TGTGCCAGCAGCTACACAGGGGGTTACGAGCAGTACTTC.

This clone was seen a single time. The V and J genes are TRBV7-6 and TRBJ2-6; perhaps TRBD1 as D (6 bases). This CDR3 spans 16 amino acids. V was trimmed by 2 bases and J by 3 bases, leaving 11 bases between them. In germline, CDR1 is SGHVS, CDR2 FNYEAQ. The CDR3 loop is CASSLTTGYGANVLTF. DNA of the CDR3: TGTGCCAGCAGCTTAACTACAGGGTATGGGGCCAACGTCCTGACTTTC.

This sequence joins TRBV7-8 and TRBJ2-5; 8 nucleotides agree with TRBD1. The CDR3 length is 14 residues. From germline, CDR1 is SGHVS and CDR2 FQNEAQ. V shed 5 bases, J shed 3 bases, and the junction held 5 bases outside the gene matches. CDR3 sequence (DNA): TGTGCCAGCAGCCCCCGACAGGGGAAAGAGACCCAGTACTTC. Amino acids: CASSPRQGKETQYF. Full variable domain (rest looked up from reference TRBV7-8 and TRBJ2-5): GAGVSQSPRYKVAKRGQDVALRCDPISGHVSLFWYQQALGQGPEFLTYFQNEAQLDKSGLPSDRFFAERPEGSVSTLKIQRTQQEDSAVYLCASSPRQGKETQYFGPGTRLLVL.

J is TRBJ2-7 and V is TRBV7-2; 10 bases are shared with TRBD1. V shed 1 base and J 4 bases; nucleotides not matched to a gene: 4. The CDR3 extends over 15 amino acids. Germline V gene data show CDR1 as SGHTA and CDR2 as FQGNSA. Written as DNA, the CDR3 is TGTGCCAGCAGCTTAGAGGGACAGGGGTTATACGAGCAGTACTTC. It codes for CASSLEGQGLYEQYF.

The chain carries TRBV19 and TRBJ2-7; D uncertain. This CDR3 has 15 amino acids. Germline CDR1 reads LNHDA; CDR2 reads SQIVND (reference sequence). Trimming pared 7 bases from V and 5 bases from J, leaving 21 bases between. This CDR3 reads CASTRASPADDEQYV. In nucleotides, the CDR3 is TGTGCCAGTACCCGAGCAAGCCCTGCCGATGACGAGCAGTACGTC.

The V and J genes are TRBV28 and TRBJ2-3; 7 bases align to TRBD2. Losses at the gene ends were 7 bases for V and 8 bases for J; bases not matched to a gene: 18. CDR3 length equals 16 residues. Germline lookup yields CDR1 MDHEN and CDR2 SYDVKM. CDR3 sequence (DNA): TGTGCCAGCATCCCACCAGGGTCTAGCGGACGGAGTACGCAGTATTTT. Translation gives CASIPPGSSGRSTQYF.